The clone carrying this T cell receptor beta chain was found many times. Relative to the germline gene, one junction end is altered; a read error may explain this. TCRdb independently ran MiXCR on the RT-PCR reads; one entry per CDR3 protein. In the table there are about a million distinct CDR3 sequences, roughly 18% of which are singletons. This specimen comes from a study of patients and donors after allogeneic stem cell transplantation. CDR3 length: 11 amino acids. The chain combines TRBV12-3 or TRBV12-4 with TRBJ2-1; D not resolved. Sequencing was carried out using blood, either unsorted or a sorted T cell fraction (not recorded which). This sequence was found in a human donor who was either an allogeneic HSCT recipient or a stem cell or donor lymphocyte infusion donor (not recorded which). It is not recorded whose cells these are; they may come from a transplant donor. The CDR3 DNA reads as TGTGCCAGCAGCTTAGGGCGGGAGCAGTTCTTC. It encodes CASSLGREQFF.